The 21 T cell receptor beta chains presented below share a single source sample, sequenced in a study of control samples from healthy donors and cancer patients. Libraries were prepared by immunoSEQ multiplex PCR; TCRdb keeps only in-frame clonotypes and omits some of them. The data show over 120,000 clones, more than 90% seen once. Sequenced: blood. Receptors originate from a man aged 25-45 years in good health.

The chain couples TRBV9 to TRBJ2-3, with D unclear. Germline loops: CDR1 SGDLS, CDR2 YYNGEE. Trimming took off 0 bases at V and 0 bases at J, with 5 bases between the two ends. The CDR3 runs to 14 residues. The CDR3 bases are TGTGCCAGCAGCGTAGCCGGTAGCACAGATACGCAGTATTTT. Protein product: CASSVAGSTDTQYF. Drawing the rest from reference TRBV9 and TRBJ2-3, the complete variable domain is DSGVTQTPKHLITATGQRVTLRCSPRSGDLSVYWYQQSLDQGLQFLIQYYNGEERAKGNILERFSAQQFPDLHSELNLSSLELGDSALYFCASSVAGSTDTQYFGPGTRLTVL.

The J gene is TRBJ1-5, the V gene TRBV27; 7 bases are shared with TRBD1. The CDR3 runs 14 residues. CDR1 is MNHEY, CDR2 SMNVEV, per germline (reference sequence). V shed 4 bases and J 7 bases; nucleotides not matched to a gene: 7. In DNA form, the CDR3 reads TGTGCCAGCAGTTCGACAGGGACCCAACAGCCCCAGCATTTT. As protein: CASSSTGTQQPQHF.

J is TRBJ2-1 and V is TRBV3-1 (or the pseudogene TRBV3-2), with TRBD1 matching 11 bases. The CDR3 totals 18 residues. Unmatched junction bases numbered 8, after V lost 2 bases and J lost 2 bases. CDR1 and CDR2 (germline): LGHDT, YNNKEL (reference sequence). CDR3: CASSQFSWDRGTYNEQFF. The CDR3 DNA is TGTGCCAGCAGCCAATTCTCATGGGACAGGGGGACCTACAATGAGCAGTTCTTC.

CDR3 sequence reads: CASRRGVNEQFF. The CDR3 DNA reads as TGTGCCAGCCGCAGGGGGGTCAATGAGCAGTTCTTC. V and J are TRBV6-5 and TRBJ2-1; D is perhaps TRBD1 (7 bases). The germline V gene has CDR1 MNHEY and CDR2 SVGAGI. The length of the CDR3 is 12 residues. The ends were cut back, 8 bases at V and 6 bases at J, with 11 bases in the middle.

The chain combines TRBV7-2 with TRBJ2-7, with D unclear. Germline loops: CDR1 SGHTA, CDR2 FQGNSA. The V end lost 1 base, the J end lost 3 bases, and 10 bases lay between the germline ends. The CDR3 runs 14 residues. CDR3 bases: TGTGCCAGCAGCTTAGGAAGGGAATACTACGAGCAGTACTTC. It encodes CASSLGREYYEQYF.

The chain couples TRBV5-1 to TRBJ1-5; the D gene is possibly TRBD1 (5 bases). This CDR3 is 16 amino acids long. The germline V gene has CDR1 SGHRS and CDR2 YFSETQ. Trimming stripped 0 bases from V and 2 bases from J, with 12 bases between. The CDR3 is CASSLAGLDGNQPQHF. CDR3 DNA sequence: TGCGCCAGCAGCTTGGCAGGGCTTGACGGCAATCAGCCCCAGCATTTT.

V is TRBV11-3 and J is TRBJ1-1; TRBD1 matches 7 bases. The V gene's germline CDR1 is SGHNT and CDR2 YENEEA. The V and J ends lost 6 bases and 1 base, in that order; junction bases with no gene match: 5. The CDR3 extends over 14 amino acids. The CDR3 coding sequence is TGTGCCAGCAGTCACCGGGACAGGAACACTGAAGCTTTCTTT. Translating gives CASSHRDRNTEAFF.

This chain links TRBV11-2 with TRBJ2-7; possibly TRBD2 for D (7 bases). Looked up from germline, CDR1 is SGHAT and CDR2 is FQNNGV. The CDR3 length is 14 residues. V shed 1 base and J shed 7 bases, with 14 bases lying between them. In nucleotides, the CDR3 is TGTGCCAGCAGCTTAGCCCGGGGGGCCGGGGAGCAGTACTTC. This sequence encodes CASSLARGAGEQYF.

The gene calls are TRBV24-1 and TRBJ2-1; D may be TRBD2 (6 bases). Germline values: CDR1 KGHDR, CDR2 SFDVKD. Between the trimmed V and J ends, which lost 4 bases and 6 bases, there was a span of 9 bases. The CDR3 spans 13 residues. The CDR3 nucleotides read TGTGCCACCAGTGAGCCCGGGGGCAATGAGCAGTTCTTC. It translates to CATSEPGGNEQFF.

V is TRBV28 and J is TRBJ1-3, with a tentative D call TRBD1 (5 bases). Per germline, CDR1 MDHEN and CDR2 SYDVKM. The CDR3 loop spans 15 amino acids. The V and J ends lost 6 bases and 2 bases respectively, with 14 bases between them. In DNA, the CDR3 is TGTGCCAGCAGCCCGAAGGGGAAAACTGGAAACACCATATATTTT. This encodes CASSPKGKTGNTIYF. Full variable domain (missing parts from reference TRBV28 and TRBJ1-3): DVKVTQSSRYLVKRTGEKVFLECVQDMDHENMFWYRQDPGLGLRLIYFSYDVKMKEKGDIPEGYSVSREKKERFSLILESASTNQTSMYLCASSPKGKTGNTIYFGEGSWLTVV.

The V and J genes are TRBV5-1 and TRBJ1-6, with TRBD1 matching 10 bases. The CDR3 runs to 17 residues. Germline CDR1 SGHRS, CDR2 YFSETQ. V lost 4 bases and J lost 6; bases outside the gene matches: 10. CDR3 DNA sequence: TGCGCCAGCAGCGCCGGGACAGGGGCCGGTCGTAATTCACCCCTCCACTTT. Residues: CASSAGTGAGRNSPLHF.

The chain has TRBV24-1 and TRBJ2-7, with 7 nucleotides matching TRBD1. Germline-derived CDR1 and CDR2 are KGHDR and SFDVKD. Losses at the gene ends were 3 bases for V and 3 bases for J; bases not matched to a gene: 1. The CDR3 contains 13 residues. The chain's CDR3 is CATSDRDSYEQYF. As DNA, the CDR3 is TGTGCCACCAGTGATAGGGACAGCTACGAGCAGTACTTC.

The V and J genes are TRBV11-2 and TRBJ2-7; 9 positions match TRBD2. The CDR3 sequence is 16 residues long. Germline assignment: CDR1 SGHAT and CDR2 FQNNGV. Trimming took 2 bases from V and 2 from J; bases not matched to a gene: 7. This chain's CDR3 is CASSLNSGGPTYEQYF. In DNA, the CDR3 is TGTGCCAGCAGCTTAAATAGCGGGGGCCCAACCTACGAGCAGTACTTC.

The rearrangement links TRBV19 to TRBJ1-6; TRBD1 agrees at 7 bases. The length of the CDR3 is 15 residues. V was clipped by 4 bases and J by 7 bases; unmatched bases: 7. The germline V gene has CDR1 LNHDA and CDR2 SQIVND (reference sequence). Here the CDR3 reads CASSTEGARNSPLHF. In nucleotides, the CDR3 is TGTGCCAGTAGTACCGAGGGGGCTAGGAATTCACCCCTCCACTTT.

The chain recombines TRBV19 with TRBJ2-1, with D possibly being TRBD1 (6 bases). Germline V gives CDR1 LNHDA, CDR2 SQIVND (reference sequence). This CDR3 region has 16 residues. V shed 4 bases and J shed 3 bases, with 16 bases lying between them. The CDR3 DNA follows: TGTGCCAGTAGTACCCAACCGGGACATTACTACAATGAGCAGTTCTTC. Protein product: CASSTQPGHYYNEQFF. The full variable domain, its missing parts supplied by reference TRBV19 and TRBJ2-1, is DGGITQSPKYLFRKEGQNVTLSCEQNLNHDAMYWYRQDPGQGLRLIYYSQIVNDFQKGDIAEGYSVSREKKESFPLTVTSAQKNPTAFYLCASSTQPGHYYNEQFFGPGTRLTVL.

The gene calls are TRBV30 and TRBJ2-7; 8 bases align to TRBD1. This CDR3 is 13 amino acids long. In germline, CDR1 is GTSNPN, CDR2 SVGIG (reference sequence). The ends lost 6 bases at V and 3 bases at J; junction bases unmatched: 7. In nucleotides, the CDR3 is TGTGCCTGTTCTCCGGGACAGGTCTACGAGCAGTACTTC. It codes for CACSPGQVYEQYF. Full variable domain (rest looked up from reference TRBV30 and TRBJ2-7): SQTIHQWPATLVQPVGSPLSLECTVEGTSNPNLYWYRQAAGRGLQLLFYSVGIGQISSEVPQNLSASRPQDRQFILSSKKLLLSDSGFYLCACSPGQVYEQYFGPGTRLTVT.

The rearrangement links TRBV2 to TRBJ1-3, with 7 positions matching TRBD1. The CDR3 sequence is 16 residues long. The V and J ends lost 2 bases and 6 bases, in that order; junction bases with no gene match: 10. CDR1 is SNHLY and CDR2 is FYNNEI in the germline V gene. DNA for the CDR3: TGTGCCAGCAGTGAAAGGCCCCCGACAGGGAAAAACACCATATATTTT. Its translation is CASSERPPTGKNTIYF.

The V and J genes are TRBV7-3 and TRBJ2-3; 11 nucleotides match TRBD1. The length of the CDR3 is 15 residues. CDR1 is SGHTA, CDR2 FQGTGA, per germline. V lost 5 bases to trimming and J lost 4 bases; unmatched junction nucleotides: 5. The CDR3 loop is CASSPRDRGSDTQYF. The CDR3 region has the DNA TGTGCCAGCAGCCCGCGGGACAGGGGGTCAGATACGCAGTATTTT.

The genes are TRBV19 and TRBJ2-2; TRBD1 aligns across 10 bases. The CDR3 has 17 residues. Germline CDR1 and CDR2: LNHDA and SQIVND (reference sequence). V dropped 0 bases and J dropped 5; count of bases not matched to a gene: 6. The CDR3 nucleotides read TGTGCCAGTAGTATAGATGACAGGGGGCTAGCAACCGGGGAGCTGTTTTTT. Protein product: CASSIDDRGLATGELFF.

This chain uses TRBV3-1 (or the pseudogene TRBV3-2) with TRBJ1-2; D is undetermined. CDR1 is LGHDT and CDR2 is YNNKEL in the germline V gene (reference sequence). This CDR3 region has 15 residues. V was shortened by 0 bases and J by 4 bases, with 12 bases between the two germline ends. The CDR3 DNA is TGTGCCAGCAGCCAAGAGGAAGGGCTGGGCTATGGCTACACCTTC. It encodes CASSQEEGLGYGYTF.

This clone was recorded a few times. As DNA, the CDR3 is TGTGCCAGCAGCTTATTTTCGGGACAGCCCCTTGAAGCTTTCTTT. Translation gives CASSLFSGQPLEAFF. The chain combines TRBV7-6 with TRBJ1-1; 7 bases are shared with TRBD1. The length of the CDR3 is 15 residues. CDR1 SGHVS and CDR2 FNYEAQ come from the germline V gene. V shed 2 bases, J shed 7 bases, and the junction held 10 bases outside the gene matches.